One and the same sample provided the 11 T cell receptor beta chains below, sequenced in a study of CD8+CD57+ T cells in acquired aplastic anemia (dated by TCRdb to 2016 to 2018). Flow cytometry had shown CD8+CD57+ cell expansion in the patients selected for sequencing. The reads were generated on an Illumina HiSeq 2000. Profiling of TCR beta VDJ combinations and CDR3 sequences used genomic DNA as the template. In TCRdb, the public reads were trimmed at Q25 with fastp and aligned with MiXCR, with productive beta chains retained. Rows merge per CDR3 protein into single entries with the most common DNA and genes. In all, the sample holds about 180,000 distinct CDR3 sequences, and approximately 48% of those were seen once. Around 1.8% of the sample belongs to the ten largest clones. Sequencing was performed on sorted CD4+, CD8+, or CD8+CD57+ T cells (not recorded which) from PBMCs. The receptors come from a human donor with aplastic anemia.

V gene TRBV20-1 combines with J gene TRBJ1-1; 7 nucleotides align to TRBD1. In germline, CDR1 is DFQATT, CDR2 SNEGSKA (reference sequence). Trimming removed 5 bases from V and 1 base from J; junction bases left unmatched: 10. CDR3 length equals 15 residues. CDR3 sequence reads: CSAPSPGQWNTEAFF. For the CDR3, the DNA is TGCAGTGCTCCCTCCCCGGGACAGTGGAACACTGAAGCTTTCTTT.

This chain links TRBV7-2 with TRBJ1-3; TRBD1 is a possible D gene (6 bases). Trimming stripped 4 bases from V and 0 bases from J, with 22 bases between. Germline assignment: CDR1 SGHTA and CDR2 FQGNSA. CDR3 size: 19 residues. The CDR3 nucleotides are TGTGCCAGCAGCTCCTACCGGGACATCGGTCCACTCTCTGGAAACACCATATATTTT. As protein: CASSSYRDIGPLSGNTIYF.

Remarks on this clonotype: This likely comes from a read error, as the CDR3 has no conserved phenylalanine or tryptophan at its end. The DNA is omitted, as the CDR3 cannot be located on it reliably, and the CDR3 follows TCRdb's listing. J is TRBJ2-7 and V is TRBV11-3; TRBD1, as called in the table, went unchecked against the DNA. In germline, CDR1 is SGHNT, CDR2 YENEEA. The CDR3 spans 13 amino acids, including both terminal residues. The CDR3 loop is CASSLAGVSEQDL.

In this sample, this clonotype turned up many times. The chain combines TRBV15 with TRBJ1-2; TRBD1 matches 10 bases. There are 15 residues in the CDR3. J was trimmed by 6 bases and V by 2 bases; bases with no gene match: 6. In germline, CDR1 is LNHNV, CDR2 YYDKDF (reference sequence). The chain's CDR3 is CATSRLGQGEDGYTF. The CDR3 region has the DNA TGTGCCACCAGCAGACTTGGACAGGGGGAGGATGGCTACACCTTC.

This clonotype was counted ten times or more. The chain uses TRBV7-9 and TRBJ1-2; D gene unclear. The CDR3 covers 15 residues. Trimming cost V 3 bases and J 4 bases, with 15 bases left between them. Germline V lookup: CDR1 SEHNR, CDR2 FQNEAQ (reference sequence). The CDR3 sequence: CASSFSGGRGYGYTF. CDR3 nucleotide sequence: TGTGCCAGCAGCTTTTCTGGTGGGCGCGGCTATGGCTACACCTTC.

In its sample, this clonotype was seen many times. One end of the junction fails to match germline, which may point to a read error. The V and J genes are TRBV12-3 or TRBV12-4 and TRBJ2-6; D is perhaps TRBD1 or TRBD2 (6 bases each). This CDR3 region has 15 residues. For the CDR3, the DNA is TGTGCCAGCAGTTTCGAGGGGGGTGGGCCCAACGTCCTGACTTTC. Protein: CASSFEGGGPNVLTF.

This clonotype was counted between two and nine times. The chain links TRBV28 to TRBJ1-2; D is unresolved. CDR1 is MDHEN, CDR2 SYDVKM, per germline. This CDR3 is 15 amino acids long. The V end was cut by 7 bases, the J end by 4 bases, with 19 bases between. The CDR3 sequence: CASTRTLDLSYGYTF. The CDR3 nucleotides are TGTGCCAGCACCCGTACTTTGGATCTCAGCTATGGCTACACCTTC.

The chain has TRBV11-2 and TRBJ1-1; maybe TRBD1 (6 bases). CDR1 is SGHAT, CDR2 FQNNGV, per germline. CDR3 length: 15 amino acids. V shed 5 bases and J shed 1 base, with 14 bases lying between them. This CDR3 reads CASSPNLGANTEAFF. The CDR3 bases are TGTGCCAGCAGCCCCAATTTGGGGGCGAACACTGAAGCTTTCTTT.

The sample holds many counts of this clonotype. The chain has TRBV2 and TRBJ2-2; TRBD2 is a possible D gene (7 bases). Germline V gives CDR1 SNHLY, CDR2 FYNNEI. This CDR3 has 15 amino acids. The V and J ends lost 10 bases and 1 base respectively, with 16 bases between them. The CDR3 DNA is TGTGCCACCTCGACCGGGGGGCAGAACACCGGGGAGCTGTTTTTT. Translated, it gives CATSTGGQNTGELFF.

In this sample, this clonotype turned up many times. This chain links TRBV7-2 with TRBJ2-3; D not resolved. Trimming cost V 3 bases and J 1 base, with 8 bases left between them. The germline V gene has CDR1 SGHTA and CDR2 FQGNSA. The CDR3 totals 14 residues. The CDR3 sequence is CASSFGQGTDTQYF. Written as DNA, the CDR3 is TGTGCCAGCAGCTTCGGGCAGGGCACAGATACGCAGTATTTT.

J is TRBJ2-3 and V is TRBV6-5, with 7 bases aligning to TRBD2. The CDR3 totals 16 residues. Germline CDR1 reads MNHEY; CDR2 reads SVGAGI. V lost 4 bases, J lost 3 bases, and 10 bases stayed unmatched. The CDR3 DNA is TGTGCCAGCAGTTTCCGGGGAGGGATTAATACAGATACGCAGTATTTT. Its protein product is CASSFRGGINTDTQYF.